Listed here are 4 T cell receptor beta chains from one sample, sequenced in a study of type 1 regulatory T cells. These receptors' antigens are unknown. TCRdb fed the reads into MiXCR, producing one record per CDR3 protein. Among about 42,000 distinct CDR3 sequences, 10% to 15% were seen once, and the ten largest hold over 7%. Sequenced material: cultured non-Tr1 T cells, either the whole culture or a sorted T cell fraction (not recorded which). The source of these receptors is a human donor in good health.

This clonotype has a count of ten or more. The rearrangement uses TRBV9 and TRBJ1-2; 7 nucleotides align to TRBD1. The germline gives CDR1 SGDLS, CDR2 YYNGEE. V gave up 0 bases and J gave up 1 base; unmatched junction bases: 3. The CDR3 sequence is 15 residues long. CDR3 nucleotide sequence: TGTGCCAGCAGCGTAGGGAACAGGGGTAACTATGGCTACACCTTC. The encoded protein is CASSVGNRGNYGYTF. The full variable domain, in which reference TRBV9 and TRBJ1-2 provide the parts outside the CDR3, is DSGVTQTPKHLITATGQRVTLRCSPRSGDLSVYWYQQSLDQGLQFLIQYYNGEERAKGNILERFSAQQFPDLHSELNLSSLELGDSALYFCASSVGNRGNYGYTFGSGTRLTVV.

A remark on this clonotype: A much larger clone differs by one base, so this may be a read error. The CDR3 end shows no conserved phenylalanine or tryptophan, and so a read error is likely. This CDR3 reads CASSFSDEQYS. The CDR3 coding sequence is TGTGCCAGCAGCTTCTCAGACGAGCAGTACTCC. V is TRBV7-9 and J is TRBJ2-7; D gene unclear. Between the trimmed V and J ends, which lost 3 bases and 5 bases, there was a span of 5 bases. This CDR3 spans 11 amino acids. The V gene's germline CDR1 is SEHNR and CDR2 FQNEAQ (reference sequence).

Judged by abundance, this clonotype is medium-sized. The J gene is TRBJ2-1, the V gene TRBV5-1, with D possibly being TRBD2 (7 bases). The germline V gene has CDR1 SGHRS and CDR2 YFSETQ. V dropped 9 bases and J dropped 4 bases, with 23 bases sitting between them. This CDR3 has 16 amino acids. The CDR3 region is CATSPQWGGGYNEQFF. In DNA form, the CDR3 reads TGCGCCACAAGCCCCCAGTGGGGAGGGGGATACAATGAGCAGTTCTTC.

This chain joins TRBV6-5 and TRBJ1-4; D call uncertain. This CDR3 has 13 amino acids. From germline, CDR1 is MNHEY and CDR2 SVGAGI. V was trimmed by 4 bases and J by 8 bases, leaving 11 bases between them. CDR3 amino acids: CASSSPNTEKLFF. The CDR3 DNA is TGTGCCAGCAGTTCTCCTAATACGGAAAAACTGTTTTTT.